Here is one TCR beta chain with its context. Relative to the germline gene, one junction end is altered; a read error may explain this. The sample is drawn from a study of breast tumors, draining lymph nodes, adjacent tissues. Samples came from axillary lymph nodes draining the breast cancer. Germline-derived CDR1 and CDR2 are DFQATT and SNEGSKA (reference sequence). CDR3 size: 12 residues. TCRdb ran MiXCR on the multiplex PCR reads and lists one entry per CDR3 protein. The sample lists 200,000 to 250,000 distinct CDR3 sequences, around 35% seen once, with 3% to 4% in the top ten. This TCR came from a female donor with breast cancer. Some clones in this sample may be carry-over from other donors' samples. The sequenced sample consisted of axillary lymph node tissue. V gene TRBV20-1 combines with J gene TRBJ1-2, with 7 bases identical to TRBD1. CDR3 residues: CSAYPGQRGSTF. CDR3 coding DNA: TGCAGTGCCTATCCGGGACAGCGTGGCTCCACCTTC.